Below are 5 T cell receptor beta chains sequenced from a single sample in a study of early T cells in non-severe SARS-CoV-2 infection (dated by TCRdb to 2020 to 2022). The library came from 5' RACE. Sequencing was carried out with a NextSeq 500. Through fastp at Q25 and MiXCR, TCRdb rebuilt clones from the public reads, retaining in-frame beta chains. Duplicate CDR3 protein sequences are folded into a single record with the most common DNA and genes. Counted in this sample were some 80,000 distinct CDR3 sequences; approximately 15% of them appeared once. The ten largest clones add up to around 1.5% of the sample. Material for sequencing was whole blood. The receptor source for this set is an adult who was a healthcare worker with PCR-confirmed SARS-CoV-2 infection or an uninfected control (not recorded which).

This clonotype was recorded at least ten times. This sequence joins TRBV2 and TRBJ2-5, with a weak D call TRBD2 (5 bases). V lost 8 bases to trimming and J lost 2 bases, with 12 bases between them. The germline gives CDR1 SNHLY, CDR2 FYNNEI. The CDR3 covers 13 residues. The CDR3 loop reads CASVLQRQETQYF. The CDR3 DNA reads TGTGCCAGCGTTCTCCAGCGGCAAGAGACCCAGTACTTC. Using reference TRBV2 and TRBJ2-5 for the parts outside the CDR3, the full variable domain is EPEVTQTPSHQVTQMGQEVILRCVPISNHLYFYWYRQILGQKVEFLVSFYNNEISEKSEIFDDQFSVERPDGSNFTLKIRSTKLEDSAMYFCASVLQRQETQYFGPGTRLLVL.

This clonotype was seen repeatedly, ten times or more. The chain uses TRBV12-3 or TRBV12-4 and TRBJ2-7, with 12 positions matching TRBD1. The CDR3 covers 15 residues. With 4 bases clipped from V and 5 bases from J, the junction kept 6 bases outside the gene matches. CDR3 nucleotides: TGTGCCAGCAGTTCCCGGGACAGGGGGCTCGACGAGCAGTACTTC. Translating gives CASSSRDRGLDEQYF.

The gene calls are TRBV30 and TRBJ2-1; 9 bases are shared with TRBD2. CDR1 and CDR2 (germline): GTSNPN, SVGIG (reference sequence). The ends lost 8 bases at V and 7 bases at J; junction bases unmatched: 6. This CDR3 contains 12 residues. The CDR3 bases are TGTGCCCGCGGGGGGGCCTTTAATGAGCAGTTCTTC. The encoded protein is CARGGAFNEQFF.

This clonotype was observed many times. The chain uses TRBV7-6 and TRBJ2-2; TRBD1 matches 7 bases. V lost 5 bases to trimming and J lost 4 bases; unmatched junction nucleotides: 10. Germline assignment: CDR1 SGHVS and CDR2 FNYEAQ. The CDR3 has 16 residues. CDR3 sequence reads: CASSPRFGTATGELFF. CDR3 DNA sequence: TGTGCCAGCAGCCCTCGTTTCGGGACAGCCACCGGGGAGCTGTTTTTT.

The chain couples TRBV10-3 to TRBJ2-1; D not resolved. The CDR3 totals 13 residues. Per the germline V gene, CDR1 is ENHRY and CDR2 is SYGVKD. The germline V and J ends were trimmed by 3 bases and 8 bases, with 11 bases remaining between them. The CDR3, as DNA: TGTGCCATCAGTGACCAGTTCGGCGATGAGCAGTTCTTC. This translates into CAISDQFGDEQFF.